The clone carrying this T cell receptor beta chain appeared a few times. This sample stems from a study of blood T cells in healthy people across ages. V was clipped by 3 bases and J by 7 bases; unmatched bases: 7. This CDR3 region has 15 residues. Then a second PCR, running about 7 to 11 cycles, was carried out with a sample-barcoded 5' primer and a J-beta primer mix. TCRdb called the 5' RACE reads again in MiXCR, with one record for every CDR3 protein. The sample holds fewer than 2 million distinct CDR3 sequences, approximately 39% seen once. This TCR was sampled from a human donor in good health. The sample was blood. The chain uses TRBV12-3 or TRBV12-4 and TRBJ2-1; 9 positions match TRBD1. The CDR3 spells CASSLIWTGANEQFF. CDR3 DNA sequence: TGTGCCAGCAGTTTGATTTGGACAGGGGCTAATGAGCAGTTCTTC.